These T cell receptor beta chains were read from a single sample in a study of T cells after yellow fever vaccination. TCRdb analysed the 5' RACE reads with MiXCR anew, one entry per CDR3 protein. The data contain 300,000 to 350,000 distinct CDR3 sequences, around 4.4% of them singletons. Sequencing used PBMCs, obtained 15 days after the yellow fever booster vaccination. All receptors derive from a man between 18 and 29 years old who received the YFV17D yellow fever vaccine. Each CDR3 is given with its conserved first and last residue. A D gene is named only where the DNA matches it firmly. Size tells how often a clone was seen (once, few, many) or the class of an expanded clone, and some rows leave it out.

V,D,J,size,DNA,CDR3
TRBV7-2,.,TRBJ1-5,few,TGTGCCAGCAACGGAGGGACGGACTCTAATCAGCCCCAGCATTTT,CASNGGTDSNQPQHF
TRBV5-5,.,TRBJ2-5,.,TGTGCCAGCAGCTTGGTACTAGCAGGGAGAGAGACCCAGTACTTC,CASSLVLAGRETQYF
TRBV5-1,TRBD1,TRBJ1-1,many,TGCGCCAGCAGCTGGACAGGGGGATCGAACACTGAAGCTTTCTTT,CASSWTGGSNTEAFF
TRBV6-5,.,TRBJ1-6,.,TGTGCCAGCAGTTACCTGGGGGGGAGCTCCTATAATTCACCCCTCCACTTT,CASSYLGGSSYNSPLHF
TRBV6-5,.,TRBJ1-4,.,TGTGCCAGCAGTAGACAGAAACTTGCAACTAATGAAAAACTGTTTTTT,CASSRQKLATNEKLFF
TRBV6-5,.,TRBJ2-3,few,TGTGCCAGCAGTTACTCGAGAGCGACAGATACGCAGTATTTT,CASSYSRATDTQYF
TRBV20-1,.,TRBJ2-3,many,TGCAGTGCTAGAGACGGGAGCACAGATACGCAGTATTTT,CSARDGSTDTQYF
TRBV4-2,TRBD2,TRBJ2-5,few,TGTGCCAGCAGCCAAGATTGGGCTAGCGGGCAAGAGACCCAGTACTTC,CASSQDWASGQETQYF
TRBV7-2,.,TRBJ1-1,many,TGTGCCAGCAGCACGATGGGTCGGGCCACTGAAGCTTTCTTT,CASSTMGRATEAFF
TRBV27,.,TRBJ1-2,many,TGTGCCAGTGGACAGACTAGGGGCTACACCTTC,CASGQTRGYTF
TRBV20-1,TRBD2,TRBJ2-1,few,TGCAGTGCTAGGAAAGCGGGAGGGGAGCAGTTCTTC,CSARKAGGEQFF
TRBV7-2,.,TRBJ2-3,.,TGTGCCAGCAGCGCCCAGACCACAGATACGCAGTATTTT,CASSAQTTDTQYF
TRBV18,TRBD1,TRBJ1-4,.,TGTGCCAGCTCCCCCGGGACAGGGGAAAGGGGTGAAAAACTGTTTTTT,CASSPGTGERGEKLFF
TRBV5-1,TRBD1,TRBJ2-3,many,TGCGCCAGCCGGGACAGGGCTATCGCAGATACGCAGTATTTT,CASRDRAIADTQYF
TRBV3-1,TRBD1,TRBJ1-1,.,TGTGCCAGCAGCACAGGGGGCGCGGGCACTGAAGCTTTCTTT,CASSTGGAGTEAFF
TRBV6-5,.,TRBJ2-4,.,TGTGCCAGCAGTTACTCCGGGAAAGCCAAAAACATTCAGTACTTC,CASSYSGKAKNIQYF
TRBV4-1,.,TRBJ2-7,many,TGCGCCAGCAGCCAAGATGTGGGGGGCGGGTACGAGCAGTACTTC,CASSQDVGGGYEQYF
TRBV10-3,TRBD2,TRBJ2-7,.,TGTGCCATCGGGACTAGCGGGGCCTACGAGCAGTACTTC,CAIGTSGAYEQYF
TRBV20-1,.,TRBJ2-7,many,TGCAGTGCTAGAGATACGCGCCGCTCCTACGAGCAGTACTTC,CSARDTRRSYEQYF
TRBV7-9,.,TRBJ1-2,many,TGTGCCAGCAGCGACGAGCGGGGAATCAACTATGGCTACACCTTC,CASSDERGINYGYTF
TRBV5-1,.,TRBJ2-2,.,TGCGCCAGCAGCGTACAGGGAGAGGCGGTCGGGGAGCTGTTTTTT,CASSVQGEAVGELFF
TRBV19,.,TRBJ2-3,few,TGTGCCAGTAGTGGCACAGAGGCTAGCACAGATACGCAGTATTTT,CASSGTEASTDTQYF
TRBV7-6,TRBD1,TRBJ1-2,.,TGTGCCAGCAGCTTAAAGGACAGGGTCGGCTACACCTTC,CASSLKDRVGYTF
TRBV5-1,TRBD2,TRBJ2-3,.,TGCGCCAGCAGCTACGGACTAGGCGGTCAGGATACGCAGTATTTT,CASSYGLGGQDTQYF
TRBV10-3,.,TRBJ2-5,many,TGTGCCATCGAGGTCAGGGTACAAGAGACCCAGTACTTC,CAIEVRVQETQYF
TRBV5-1,TRBD1,TRBJ1-2,many,TGCGCCAGCAGCCCGGACAGGCCAGCTAACTATGGCTACACCTTC,CASSPDRPANYGYTF
TRBV20-1,.,TRBJ1-5,many,TGCAGTGCTACCCCCGAATGGGGAGGTATTGGTCAGCCCCAGCATTTT,CSATPEWGGIGQPQHF
TRBV6-5,.,TRBJ2-3,few,TGTGCCAGCAGTTACGGGAGTAGCGCAGATACGCAGTATTTT,CASSYGSSADTQYF
TRBV18,TRBD1,TRBJ1-5,.,TGTGCCAGCTCGCAGGGGGGCCCCAATCAGCCCCAGCATTTT,CASSQGGPNQPQHF
TRBV6-1,.,TRBJ1-4,many,TGTGCCAGCAGTGGAAGTTTTAATGAAAAACTGTTTTTT,CASSGSFNEKLFF
TRBV5-6,.,TRBJ1-5,many,TGTGCCAGCAGCTTGGGCAAAGGGCAGCCCCAGCATTTT,CASSLGKGQPQHF
TRBV20-1,.,TRBJ2-5,few,TGCAGTGCTAAACTAGCTGCGCAAGAGACCCAGTACTTC,CSAKLAAQETQYF
TRBV11-2,.,TRBJ2-5,.,TGTGCCAGCAGCCCCTACGGGACCCAGTACTTC,CASSPYGTQYF
TRBV7-2,TRBD1,TRBJ1-2,few,TGTGCCAGCAGCTTAGAGTTCGCCAGGGGGCTCGGCTACACCTTC,CASSLEFARGLGYTF
TRBV5-1,TRBD1,TRBJ2-1,many,TGCGCCAGCAGCTCCACGGGACAGTCCTACAATGAGCAGTTCTTC,CASSSTGQSYNEQFF
TRBV6-5,TRBD1,TRBJ1-2,few,TGTGCCAGCAGTTACTCGACAGGGGAGGACTATGGCTACACCTTC,CASSYSTGEDYGYTF
TRBV20-1,.,TRBJ1-4,many,TGCAGTGCTAGCGACCCTGGGACCTTCAGCGAAAAACTGTTTTTT,CSASDPGTFSEKLFF
TRBV21-1,.,TRBJ2-1,few,TGTGCCAGCAGCAAAAAAATAGATTACTCAGGGGGTGATGAGCAGTTCTTC,CASSKKIDYSGGDEQFF
TRBV7-2,.,TRBJ2-7,.,TGTGCCAGCAGCTTAGGGGTCGCCTACGAGCAGTACTTC,CASSLGVAYEQYF
TRBV29-1,.,TRBJ2-5,many,TGCAGCGGTAAACAGGGAGGAGAGACCCAGTACTTC,CSGKQGGETQYF
TRBV20-1,TRBD2,TRBJ2-5,many,TGCAGTGCTAGTGGGGTCGCGGGGGGGCGAGAGACCCAGTACTTC,CSASGVAGGRETQYF
TRBV7-2,.,TRBJ2-5,.,TGTGCCAGCAGCCCCTCCCGGGGGATGTCACGAGAGACCCAGTACTTC,CASSPSRGMSRETQYF
TRBV5-1,TRBD2,TRBJ2-5,.,TGCGCCAGCAGCACCCAGCGGGGGGCTCAAGAGACCCAGTACTTC,CASSTQRGAQETQYF
TRBV18,.,TRBJ2-1,many,TGTGCCAGCTCGGGCCGAAATGAGCAGTTCTTC,CASSGRNEQFF
TRBV7-9,.,TRBJ1-4,many,TGTGCCAGCAGCCCAAAAGGGGCAGCAAAACTGTTTTTT,CASSPKGAAKLFF
TRBV6-5,.,TRBJ1-2,few,TGTGCCAGCAGTTACTCGATGTTGGGACAACGTTATGGCTACACCTTC,CASSYSMLGQRYGYTF
TRBV29-1,TRBD1,TRBJ2-5,.,TGCAGCGTTGGACAGGGGGGTGTCGAGACCCAGTACTTC,CSVGQGGVETQYF
TRBV5-1,TRBD1,TRBJ2-5,few,TGCGCCAGCAGCCCCGGGACAGGGTATGAAGAGACCCAGTACTTC,CASSPGTGYEETQYF
TRBV20-1,.,TRBJ2-1,.,TGCAGTGCTAGAGGTGTAGCGGCCAGCTCCTACAATGAGCAGTTCTTC,CSARGVAASSYNEQFF
TRBV7-2,TRBD1,TRBJ1-1,many,TGTGCCAGCAGCTTTAGGGGGCTGAACACTGAAGCTTTCTTT,CASSFRGLNTEAFF
TRBV5-1,.,TRBJ2-3,many,TGCGCCAGCAGGGTCGACAGGCCCCTGAGCACAGATACGCAGTATTTT,CASRVDRPLSTDTQYF
TRBV7-9,TRBD1,TRBJ1-1,many,TGTGCCAGCAGCTCACGACAGGGGGCGTCCACTGAAGCTTTCTTT,CASSSRQGASTEAFF
TRBV5-1,.,TRBJ2-2,.,TGCGCCAGCAGCTTGGATGAAGGGGGCGGGGAGCTGTTTTTT,CASSLDEGGGELFF
TRBV18,TRBD2,TRBJ2-2,few,TGTGCCAGCTCACCACCGACTAGCGGGGACACCGGGGAGCTGTTTTTT,CASSPPTSGDTGELFF